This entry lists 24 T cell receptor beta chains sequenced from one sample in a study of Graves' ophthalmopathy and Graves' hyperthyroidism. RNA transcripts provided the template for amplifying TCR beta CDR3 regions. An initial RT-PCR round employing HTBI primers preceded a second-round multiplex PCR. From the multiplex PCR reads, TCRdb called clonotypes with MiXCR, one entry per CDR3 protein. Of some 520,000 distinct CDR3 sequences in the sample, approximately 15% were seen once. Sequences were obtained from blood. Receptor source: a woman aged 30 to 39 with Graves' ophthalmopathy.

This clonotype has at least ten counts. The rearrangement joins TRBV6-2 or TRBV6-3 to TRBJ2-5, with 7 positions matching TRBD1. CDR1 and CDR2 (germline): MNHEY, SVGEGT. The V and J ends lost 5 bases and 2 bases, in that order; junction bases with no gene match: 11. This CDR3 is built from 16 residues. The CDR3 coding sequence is TGTGCCAGCAGTAATTTCCTACGACAGGGTCAAGAGACCCAGTACTTC. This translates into CASSNFLRQGQETQYF.

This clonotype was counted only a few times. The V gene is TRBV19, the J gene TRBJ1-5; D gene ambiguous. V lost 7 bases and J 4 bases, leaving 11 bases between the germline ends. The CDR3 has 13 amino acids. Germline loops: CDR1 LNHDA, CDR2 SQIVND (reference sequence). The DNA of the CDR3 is TGTGCCAGTAAGAAACAGAGTAATCAGCCCCAGCATTTT. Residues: CASKKQSNQPQHF. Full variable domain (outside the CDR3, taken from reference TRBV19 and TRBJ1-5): DGGITQSPKYLFRKEGQNVTLSCEQNLNHDAMYWYRQDPGQGLRLIYYSQIVNDFQKGDIAEGYSVSREKKESFPLTVTSAQKNPTAFYLCASKKQSNQPQHFGDGTRLSIL.

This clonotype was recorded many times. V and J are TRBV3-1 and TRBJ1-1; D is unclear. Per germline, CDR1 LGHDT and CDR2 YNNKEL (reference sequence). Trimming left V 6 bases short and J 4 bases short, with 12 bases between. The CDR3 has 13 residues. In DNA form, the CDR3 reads TGTGCCAGCAGTCGCGACGAAGGCACTGAAGCTTTCTTT. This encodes CASSRDEGTEAFF.

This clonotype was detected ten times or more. The CDR3 sequence: CSATGTQDYGYTF. The CDR3 nucleotides read TGCAGTGCTACCGGGACCCAAGACTATGGCTACACCTTC. The J gene is TRBJ1-2, the V gene TRBV20-1, with D possibly being TRBD1 (5 bases). The V gene lost 4 bases and the J gene lost 3 bases, with 12 bases spanning the gap. Germline CDR1 and CDR2: DFQATT and SNEGSKA (reference sequence). This CDR3 has 13 amino acids.

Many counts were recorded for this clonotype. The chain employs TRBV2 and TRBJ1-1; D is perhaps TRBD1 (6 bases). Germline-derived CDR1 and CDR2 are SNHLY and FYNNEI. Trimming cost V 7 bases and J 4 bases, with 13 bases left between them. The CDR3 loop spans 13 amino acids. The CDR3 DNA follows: TGTGCCAGCAAGGGGGGTAGGGGCACTGAAGCTTTCTTT. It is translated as CASKGGRGTEAFF.

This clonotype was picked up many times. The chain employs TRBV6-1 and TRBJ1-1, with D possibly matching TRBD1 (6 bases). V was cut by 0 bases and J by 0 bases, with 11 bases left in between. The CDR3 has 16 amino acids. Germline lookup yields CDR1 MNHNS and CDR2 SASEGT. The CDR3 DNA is TGTGCCAGCAGTGAAGCGGTCGGACAGTTGAACACTGAAGCTTTCTTT. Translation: CASSEAVGQLNTEAFF.

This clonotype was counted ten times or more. CDR3 region: CASSFGSHSNQPQHF. In DNA, the CDR3 is TGTGCCAGCAGTTTTGGGAGCCATAGCAATCAGCCCCAGCATTTT. The rearrangement uses TRBV28 and TRBJ1-5; D is ambiguous. With 3 bases removed from V and 0 bases from J, the gap between germline ends came to 9 bases. The CDR3 consists of 15 residues. CDR1 MDHEN and CDR2 SYDVKM come from the germline V gene. Full variable domain (missing parts from reference TRBV28 and TRBJ1-5): DVKVTQSSRYLVKRTGEKVFLECVQDMDHENMFWYRQDPGLGLRLIYFSYDVKMKEKGDIPEGYSVSREKKERFSLILESASTNQTSMYLCASSFGSHSNQPQHFGDGTRLSIL.

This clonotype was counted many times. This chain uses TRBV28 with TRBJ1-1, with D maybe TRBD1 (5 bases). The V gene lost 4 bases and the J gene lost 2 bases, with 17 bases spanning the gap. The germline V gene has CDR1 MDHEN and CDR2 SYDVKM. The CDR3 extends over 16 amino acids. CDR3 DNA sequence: TGTGCCAGCAGTTACTCCTTGGGGGTGGGTAACACTGAAGCTTTCTTT. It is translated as CASSYSLGVGNTEAFF.

CDR3 residues: CASSFSGLSTGELFF. The CDR3 DNA sequence: TGTGCCAGCAGTTTCTCGGGGCTTTCCACCGGGGAGCTGTTTTTT. This chain connects TRBV6-5 to TRBJ2-2; perhaps D is TRBD1 or TRBD2 (5 bases each). Germline lookup yields CDR1 MNHEY and CDR2 SVGAGI. V was pared by 4 bases and J by 4 bases, with 13 bases between. CDR3 length: 15 residues.

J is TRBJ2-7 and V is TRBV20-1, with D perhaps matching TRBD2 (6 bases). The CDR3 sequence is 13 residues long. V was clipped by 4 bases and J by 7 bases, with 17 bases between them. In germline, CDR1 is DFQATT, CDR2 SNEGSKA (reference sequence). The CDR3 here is CSAISDGAGEQYF. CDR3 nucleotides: TGCAGTGCTATTTCGGACGGCGCGGGGGAGCAGTACTTC.

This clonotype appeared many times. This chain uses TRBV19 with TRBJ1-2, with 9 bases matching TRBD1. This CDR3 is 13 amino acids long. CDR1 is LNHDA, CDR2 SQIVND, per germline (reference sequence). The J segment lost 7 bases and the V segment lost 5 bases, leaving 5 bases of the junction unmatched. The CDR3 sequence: CASSRTGVGGYTF. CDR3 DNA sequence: TGTGCCAGTAGTCGGACAGGGGTTGGTGGCTACACCTTC.

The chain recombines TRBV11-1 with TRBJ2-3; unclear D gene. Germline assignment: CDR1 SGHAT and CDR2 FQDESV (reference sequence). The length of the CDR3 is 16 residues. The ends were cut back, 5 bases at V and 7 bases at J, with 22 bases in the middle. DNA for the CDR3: TGTGCCAGCAGCCCAGAGGTCCTTGTCGCACAGAATACGCAGTATTTT. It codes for CASSPEVLVAQNTQYF.

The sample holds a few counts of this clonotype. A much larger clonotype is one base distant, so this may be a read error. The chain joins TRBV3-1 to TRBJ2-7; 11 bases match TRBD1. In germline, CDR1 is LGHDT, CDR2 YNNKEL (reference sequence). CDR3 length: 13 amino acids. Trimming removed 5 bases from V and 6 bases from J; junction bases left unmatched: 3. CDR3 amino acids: CASSAGTGGEQYF. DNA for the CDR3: TGTGCCAGCAGCGCCGGGACAGGGGGCGAGCAGTACTTC.

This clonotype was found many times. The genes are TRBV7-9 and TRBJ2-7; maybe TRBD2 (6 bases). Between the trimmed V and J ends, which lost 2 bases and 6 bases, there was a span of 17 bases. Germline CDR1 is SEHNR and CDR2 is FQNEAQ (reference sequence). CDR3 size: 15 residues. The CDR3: CASSLITGALREQYF. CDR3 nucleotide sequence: TGTGCCAGCAGCTTAATTACGGGAGCTTTACGCGAGCAGTACTTC.

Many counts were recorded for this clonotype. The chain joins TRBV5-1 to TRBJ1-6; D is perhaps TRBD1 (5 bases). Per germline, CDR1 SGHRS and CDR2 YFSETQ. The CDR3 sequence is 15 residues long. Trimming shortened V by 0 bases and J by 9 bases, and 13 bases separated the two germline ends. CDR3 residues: CASSLAGREASPLHF. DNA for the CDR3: TGCGCCAGCAGCTTGGCCGGCAGGGAGGCTTCACCCCTCCACTTT.

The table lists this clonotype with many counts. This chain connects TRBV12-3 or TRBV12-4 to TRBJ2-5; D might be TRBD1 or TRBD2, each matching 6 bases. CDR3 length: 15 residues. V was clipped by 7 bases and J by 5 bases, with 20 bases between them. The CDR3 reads CASNLEGGSAETQYF. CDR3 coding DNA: TGTGCCAGCAACCTAGAGGGGGGTTCCGCGGAGACCCAGTACTTC.

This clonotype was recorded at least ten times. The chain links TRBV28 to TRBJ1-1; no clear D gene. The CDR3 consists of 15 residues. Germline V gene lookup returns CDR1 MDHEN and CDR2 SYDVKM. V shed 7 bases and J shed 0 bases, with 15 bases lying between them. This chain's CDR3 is CASNIANEMNTEAFF. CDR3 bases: TGTGCCAGCAACATAGCAAATGAAATGAACACTGAAGCTTTCTTT.

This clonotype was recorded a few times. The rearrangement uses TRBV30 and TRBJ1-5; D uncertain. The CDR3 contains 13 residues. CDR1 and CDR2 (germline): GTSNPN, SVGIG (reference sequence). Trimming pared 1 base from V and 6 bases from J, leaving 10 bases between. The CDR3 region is CAWSGFGGQPQHF. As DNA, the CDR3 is TGTGCCTGGAGTGGATTTGGCGGTCAGCCCCAGCATTTT.

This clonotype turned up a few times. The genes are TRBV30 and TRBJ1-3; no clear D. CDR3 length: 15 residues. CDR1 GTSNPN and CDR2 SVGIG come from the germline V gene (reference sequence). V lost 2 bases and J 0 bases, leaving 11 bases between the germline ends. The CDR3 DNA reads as TGTGCCTGGAGTAACAGCGGTAGCTCTGGAAACACCATATATTTT. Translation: CAWSNSGSSGNTIYF.

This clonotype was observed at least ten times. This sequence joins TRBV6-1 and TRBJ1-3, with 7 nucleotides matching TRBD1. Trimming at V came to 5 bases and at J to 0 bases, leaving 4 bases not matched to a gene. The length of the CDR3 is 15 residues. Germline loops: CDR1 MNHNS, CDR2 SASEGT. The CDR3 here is CASSRQGHSGNTIYF. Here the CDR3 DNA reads TGTGCCAGCAGTCGACAGGGCCACTCTGGAAACACCATATATTTT.

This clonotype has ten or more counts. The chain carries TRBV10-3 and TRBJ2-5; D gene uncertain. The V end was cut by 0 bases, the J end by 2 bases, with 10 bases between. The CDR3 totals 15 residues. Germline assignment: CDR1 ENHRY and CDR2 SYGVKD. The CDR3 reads CAISESDPSQETQYF. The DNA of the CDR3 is TGTGCCATCAGTGAGTCCGACCCCTCGCAAGAGACCCAGTACTTC.

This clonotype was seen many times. The CDR3 loop reads CASSLIGGFETQYF. CDR3 sequence (DNA): TGTGCCAGCAGCTTAATCGGGGGCTTTGAGACCCAGTACTTC. The V gene is TRBV7-3, the J gene TRBJ2-5; D may correspond to TRBD1 or TRBD2 (6 bases each). Germline V gene sequence: CDR1 SGHTA, CDR2 FQGTGA. The CDR3 loop spans 14 amino acids. V was cut by 1 base and J by 5 bases, with 11 bases left in between.

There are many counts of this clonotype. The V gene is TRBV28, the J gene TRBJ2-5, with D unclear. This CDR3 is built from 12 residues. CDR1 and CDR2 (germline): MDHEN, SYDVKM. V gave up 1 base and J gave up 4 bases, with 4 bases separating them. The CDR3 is CASSLFLETQYF. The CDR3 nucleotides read TGTGCCAGCAGTTTATTCTTAGAGACCCAGTACTTC.

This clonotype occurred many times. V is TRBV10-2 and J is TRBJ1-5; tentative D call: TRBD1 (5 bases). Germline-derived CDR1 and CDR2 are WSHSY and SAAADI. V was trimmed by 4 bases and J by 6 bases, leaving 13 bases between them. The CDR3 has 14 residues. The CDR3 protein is CASSGGGVRQPQHF. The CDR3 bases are TGCGCCAGCAGTGGCGGAGGGGTCCGTCAGCCCCAGCATTTT.